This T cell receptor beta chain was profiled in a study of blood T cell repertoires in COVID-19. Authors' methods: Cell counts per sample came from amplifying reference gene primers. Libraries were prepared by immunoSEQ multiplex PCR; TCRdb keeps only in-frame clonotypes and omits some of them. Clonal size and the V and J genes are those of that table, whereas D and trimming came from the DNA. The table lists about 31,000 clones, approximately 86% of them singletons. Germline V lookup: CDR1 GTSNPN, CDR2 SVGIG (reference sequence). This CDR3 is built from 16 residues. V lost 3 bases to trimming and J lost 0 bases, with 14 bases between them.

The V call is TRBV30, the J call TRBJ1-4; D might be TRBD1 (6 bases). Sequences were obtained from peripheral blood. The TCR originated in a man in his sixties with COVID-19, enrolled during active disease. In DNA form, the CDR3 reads TGTGCCTGGAGCGATAACAGGGCGACAACTAATGAAAAACTGTTTTTT. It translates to CAWSDNRATTNEKLFF. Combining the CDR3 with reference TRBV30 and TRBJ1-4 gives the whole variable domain SQTIHQWPATLVQPVGSPLSLECTVEGTSNPNLYWYRQAAGRGLQLLFYSVGIGQISSEVPQNLSASRPQDRQFILSSKKLLLSDSGFYLCAWSDNRATTNEKLFFGSGTQLSVL.